One and the same sample provided the 8 T cell receptor beta chains below, sequenced in a study of the immune and genomic landscape of osteosarcoma. The post-treatment osteosarcoma tumors were primary, local recurrence or metastasis specimens from poor-prognosis patients. Data came from immunoSEQ multiplex PCR; TCRdb stores just in-frame clones and leaves some out. Here the sample spans under 11,000 clones, around two thirds being singletons. Sequencing was carried out using osteosarcoma tumor tissue from the lung. The receptors were gathered from a human donor with osteosarcoma.

This clone was counted only a few times. The V gene is TRBV27, the J gene TRBJ1-2; possibly TRBD1 for D (6 bases). With 2 bases removed from V and 4 bases from J, the gap between germline ends came to 11 bases. Germline V lookup: CDR1 MNHEY, CDR2 SMNVEV (reference sequence). CDR3 size: 14 residues. Here the CDR3 DNA reads TGTGCCAGCAGTTTAGGTGGACAGCCCTATGGCTACACCTTC. Translating it yields CASSLGGQPYGYTF.

The V and J genes are TRBV27 and TRBJ2-5; D possibly corresponds to TRBD2 (5 bases). V lost 3 bases, J lost 5 bases, and 16 bases lay in between. The CDR3 has 15 amino acids. Germline V CDR1 and CDR2: MNHEY, SMNVEV (reference sequence). The CDR3 coding sequence is TGTGCCAGCAGTTTCATGGGAGTCCCGAGCGAGACCCAGTACTTC. The encoded protein is CASSFMGVPSETQYF.

The V call is TRBV5-1, the J call TRBJ2-5, with D unresolved. In germline, CDR1 is SGHRS, CDR2 YFSETQ. With 0 bases removed from V and 1 base from J, the gap between germline ends came to 10 bases. The CDR3 is 15 residues long. The CDR3, as DNA: TGCGCCAGCAGCTTGGCTAGACACTTCCAAGAGACCCAGTACTTC. Residues: CASSLARHFQETQYF.

This clone was seen once. This rearrangement joins TRBV4-1 to TRBJ2-2, with 9 bases fitting TRBD2. J lost 3 bases, V lost 0 bases, and 11 bases had no gene match. This CDR3 has 19 amino acids. The germline CDR1 and CDR2 sequences are MGHRA and YSYEKL. The CDR3 bases are TGCGCCAGCAGCCAAGACGCTCCTGGCGGGAGGGTTTACACCGGGGAGCTGTTTTTT. Translating it yields CASSQDAPGGRVYTGELFF.

The gene calls are TRBV2 and TRBJ1-6; tentative D call: TRBD1 (5 bases). The CDR3 extends over 15 amino acids. Germline V gene sequence: CDR1 SNHLY, CDR2 FYNNEI. Trimming stripped 6 bases from V and 10 bases from J, with 19 bases between. CDR3 protein: CASSWGRGQGSPLHF. Here the CDR3 DNA reads TGTGCCAGCAGCTGGGGGAGGGGCCAGGGATCACCCCTCCACTTT.

V usage is TRBV29-1 and J usage is TRBJ2-5; a weak D match, TRBD2 (6 bases). This CDR3 has 16 residues. V gave up 4 bases and J gave up 4 bases, with 22 bases separating them. Germline-derived CDR1 and CDR2 are SQVTM and ANQGSEA. The CDR3 bases are TGCAGCGTTGCACCGAAAAGGGACCAGCGGGTAGAGACCCAGTACTTC. Translating gives CSVAPKRDQRVETQYF.

Comment on this clone: A junction end diverges from the germline sequence, so it may reflect a read error. The chain joins TRBV7-8 to TRBJ2-7; 10 nucleotides line up with TRBD1. CDR1 and CDR2 (germline): SGHVS, FQNEAQ. CDR3 length: 14 amino acids. The chain's CDR3 is CANSPGQGGYEQYF. The CDR3 bases are TGTGCCAACAGCCCAGGACAGGGGGGCTACGAGCAGTACTTC.

The chain employs TRBV28 and TRBJ1-1; no definite D call. The CDR3 totals 13 residues. Trimming removed 3 bases from V and 10 bases from J, with 15 bases in between. Germline V lookup: CDR1 MDHEN, CDR2 SYDVKM. The CDR3 DNA reads as TGTGCCAGCAGTTTGGGGAGGAGCCGGGGAGCTTTCTTT. Translating it yields CASSLGRSRGAFF. The full variable domain, in which reference TRBV28 and TRBJ1-1 provide the parts outside the CDR3, is DVKVTQSSRYLVKRTGEKVFLECVQDMDHENMFWYRQDPGLGLRLIYFSYDVKMKEKGDIPEGYSVSREKKERFSLILESASTNQTSMYLCASSLGRSRGAFFGQGTRLTVV.